This T cell receptor (beta chain) was profiled in a study of PD-1 blockade in classical Hodgkin lymphoma. Overall study results and limits: Exclusion was the outcome for patients who began nivolumab under 1 year after ASCT. Baseline TCR diversity was reportedly lower in newly diagnosed patients than healthy donors.

Time point indicated: cycle 4 day 1 (C4D1), after five to seven weeks of nivolumab. Every patient was affected by relapse after autologous stem cell transplantation, while exposure to brentuximab vedotin was not uniform. The data were produced by immunoSEQ multiplex PCR, yet TCRdb's version contains in-frame clones alone and is incomplete. The data show approximately 39,000 clones, around 80% seen once. This CDR3 comprises 16 residues. V lost 5 bases and J 0 bases, leaving 16 bases between the germline ends. The germline gives CDR1 SEHNR, CDR2 FQNEAQ (reference sequence). This clone was seen more than once but under ten times. Its antigen remains unknown.

The chain has TRBV7-9 and TRBJ1-1, with a possible D match to TRBD1 (6 bases). The clonotype originates from a human donor with classical Hodgkin lymphoma. The specimen comprised peripheral blood mononuclear cells (PBMCs), sampled before the fourth cycle of nivolumab. CDR3 region: CASSLLRGWMNTEAFF. The CDR3 DNA follows: TGTGCCAGCAGCCTACTAAGGGGGTGGATGAACACTGAAGCTTTCTTT.